This T cell receptor beta chain was identified in a study of blood T cell repertoires in COVID-19 (dated by TCRdb to 2020 to 2022). For the study in its entirety: The collaborator samples originated in the United States, Italy and Spain and spanned the acute and convalescent phases of COVID-19. Where HLA class I and class II types were available, the types were taken from metadata supplied by the sample provider, not from assay-based typing. The dataset comprised deeply sampled blood TCRbeta repertoires from subjects exposed to, actively infected with, or recovered from COVID-19. The material from the prospective study consisted of cDNA or gDNA derived from T cells, B-cell-depleted T cells, or PBMCs. A de-identified subject ID, COVID-19 status, age in years and sex were almost always included in the sample metadata. The repertoires were made available in a free public database intended to serve as a resource for research on the immune response to SARS-CoV-2. The samples were drawn from two sources: the first 160 participants of the ongoing ImmuneRACE study, and over 1,000 subjects contributed by 6 global collaborators.

General conclusions and limits of the study: Clinical and demographic metadata were provided uncurated, with the amount varying by source and participant.

TCRbeta CDR3 regions were amplified from genomic DNA using the immunoSEQ Assay, a bias-controlled multiplex PCR. The study's processing was this. Within the assay, amplification of reference gene primers was used to estimate how many nucleated cells each sample contained. To quantify the absolute abundance of each unique TCRbeta CDR3 rearrangement, sequence reads were collapsed and filtered. For each sample, productive Simpson clonality was calculated as the square root of Simpson's diversity index across productive rearrangements. Sourced from immuneACCESS, this table was stored by TCRdb with only in-frame sequences that have V and J called. A share of the clones is absent; for the studies checked, an unresolved V gene accounts for under half, and the remainder has no known explanation. V and J calls and clone size come straight from that table; D and trimming were deduced from the DNA. Present in this sample are 200,000 to 250,000 clones, 92% of which were seen just once. The ten largest clonotypes hold around 0.84% of the sample.

As for this clone: It has no known antigen specificity. Base qualities are not provided; no much larger clone lies one nucleotide away.

In Seattle, one collaborating source enrolled patients while the infection was active and tracked those patients longitudinally over the course of disease. Each collaborating institution followed its own protocols to collect whole blood in K2EDTA tubes. For TCRbeta analysis, collaborators shipped samples as frozen whole blood, isolated PBMCs, or DNA extracted from either of those sample types. The sequence was obtained from a man between 60 and 75 years old with COVID-19, enrolled during active disease. Sequenced sample: peripheral blood.

The DNA reads as follows: TGTGCCAGTGCGTCGTGGGCGAGACGGTTCTTC. The resulting protein is CASASWARRFF. The sequence is built from TRBV28 and TRBJ2-1, with the D gene uncertain. V is pared back by 9 bases and J by 15 bases, with 18 bases lying between the germline termini. The CDR3 goes from the cysteine to the phenylalanine over 11 residues. The DNA shown is the 33-base CDR3, in frame from base 1. Taken from the germline V gene, the CDR1 and CDR2 loops are MDHEN and SYDVKM.